This T cell receptor (beta chain) was sequenced for a study of T-cell memory formation after mild COVID-19. Study summary: The TCR clusters were mostly specific to one donor.

TCRdb redid the calling of the 5' RACE reads with MiXCR, one entry per CDR3 protein. This table holds roughly 400,000 distinct CDR3 sequences, 16% found once. The CDR3 contains 12 residues. Germline CDR1 and CDR2: ENHRY and SYGVKD. V was pared by 6 bases and J by 8 bases, with 6 bases of the junction left unmatched. Overall study findings and caveats: Nothing showed for sure that second-wave clones peaking on day 37 were SARS-CoV-2 specific.

This clonotype has more than one count but fewer than ten. The antigen is unknown. The receptor's source is a man between 18 and 29 years old who had mild COVID-19 (a few samples of this study predate the infection). Cell type and time point are not known. The chain joins TRBV10-3 to TRBJ1-1; TRBD1 matches 7 bases. What was sequenced was PBMCs or a T cell subset sorted from them (not recorded which). The CDR3 loop reads CAIREYRGEAFF. Written as DNA, the CDR3 is TGTGCCATCAGAGAATACAGGGGAGAAGCTTTCTTT.